The clone carrying this T cell receptor beta chain has ten or more counts. Its antigen is undetermined. The data stem from a study of T cells in Graves' hyperthyroidism and ophthalmopathy. It was RNA transcripts that yielded the amplified TCR beta CDR3 regions. HTBI primers were the set used in a first-round RT-PCR of the TCR CDR3. Using its own MiXCR run on the multiplex PCR reads, TCRdb lists one record per CDR3 protein. The sample consists of more than 300,000 distinct CDR3 sequences, about 15% of them appearing once. Study-level points and caveats: Expanded thyroid clonotypes (above 0.001) were mostly also found in blood.

Looked up from germline, CDR1 is SGHTA and CDR2 is FQGNSA. Trimming shortened V by 9 bases and J by 2 bases, and 18 bases separated the two germline ends. The CDR3 totals 15 residues. Lactation, pregnancy, other autoimmune disease or uncontrolled infection led to exclusion of patients. For the diagnoses, clinical symptoms, serum thyroxine and TRAb, thyroid ultrasound and orbital computed tomography were used. This receptor was obtained from a young woman with Graves' hyperthyroidism. The chain couples TRBV7-2 to TRBJ2-3; TRBD2 is a possible D gene (5 bases). The sequencing input was blood. The CDR3 sequence is CARSLRRSYTDTQYF. Written as DNA, the CDR3 is TGTGCCAGGTCACTGCGGAGGTCCTACACAGATACGCAGTATTTT.